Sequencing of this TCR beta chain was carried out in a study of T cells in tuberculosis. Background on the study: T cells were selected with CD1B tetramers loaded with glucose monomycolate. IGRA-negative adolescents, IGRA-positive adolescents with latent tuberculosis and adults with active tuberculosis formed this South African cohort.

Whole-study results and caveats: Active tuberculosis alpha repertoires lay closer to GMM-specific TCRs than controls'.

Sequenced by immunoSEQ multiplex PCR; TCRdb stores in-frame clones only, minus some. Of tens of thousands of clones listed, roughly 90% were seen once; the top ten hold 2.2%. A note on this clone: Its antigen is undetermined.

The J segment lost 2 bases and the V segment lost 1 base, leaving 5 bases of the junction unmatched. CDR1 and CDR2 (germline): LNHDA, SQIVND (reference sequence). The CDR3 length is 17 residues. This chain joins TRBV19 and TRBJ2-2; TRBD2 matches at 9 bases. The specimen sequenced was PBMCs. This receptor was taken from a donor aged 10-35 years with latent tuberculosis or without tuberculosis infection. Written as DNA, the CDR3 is TGTGCCAGTAGTATAGGGGTTAGCGGGGGTAACACCGGGGAGCTGTTTTTT. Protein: CASSIGVSGGNTGELFF.